These T cell receptor beta chains were read from a single sample in a study of shared clonotypes between healthy human individuals. This table comes from immunoSEQ multiplex PCR, and its TCRdb copy is limited to in-frame clones, with some not included. The table shows 100,000 to 120,000 clones, with 68% occurring only once. The sample taken for sequencing was memory CD8+ T cells sorted from blood. The origin of the receptors is a woman aged 25 to 45 in good health. CDR3s include the opening cysteine and the closing phenylalanine or tryptophan. D genes are given only for firm matches. Clone size appears in some rows only: once, few, many, or a class for an expanded clone.

TRBJ2-7 few TRBV7-9 TRBD2 TGTGCCAGCAGCCCAGCGGGGTCTTACGAGCAGTACTTC CASSPAGSYEQYF
TRBJ2-2 - TRBV28 - TGTGCCAGCAGTTACGCTCCGTCGGCAAACACCGGGGAGCTGTTTTTT CASSYAPSANTGELFF
TRBJ2-3 many TRBV5-1 TRBD2 TGCGCCAGCAGCACCACTAGCGGGGCCGATGGGGATACGCAGTATTTT CASSTTSGADGDTQYF
TRBJ1-5 once TRBV6-1 - TGTGCCAGCAGTGAAGGGTTACAGGCAGCTCAGCCCCAGCATTTT CASSEGLQAAQPQHF
TRBJ2-1 many TRBV7-6 TRBD2 TGTGCCAGCAGCCGGGGACTAGCGGACAATGAGCAGTTCTTC CASSRGLADNEQFF
TRBJ2-3 - TRBV5-6 - TGTGCCAGCAGCCGCCGGGACTCGGGGGAGAGAGATACGCAGTATTTT CASSRRDSGERDTQYF
TRBJ1-2 - TRBV21-1 - TGTGCCAGTAGCCTAATGTGCTACAGAAAGACCTATGGCTACACCTTC CASSLMCYRKTYGYTF
TRBJ1-2 few TRBV19 TRBD1 TGTGCCAGTAGCTTATGGACAGGGGCTTCTAACTATGGCTACACCTTC CASSLWTGASNYGYTF
TRBJ1-1 - TRBV6-4 - TGTGCCAGCAGTTACTCGGGTGGCACTGAAGCTTTCTTT CASSYSGGTEAFF
TRBJ1-3 - TRBV11-1 - TGTGCCAGCAGCTTAGAAGGCAACACCATATATTTT CASSLEGNTIYF
TRBJ1-1 once TRBV11-2 - TGTGCCAGCAGCTTAGATCTGGACAACGAGAACACTGAAGCTTTCTTT CASSLDLDNENTEAFF
TRBJ2-1 - TRBV28 TRBD2 TGTGCCAGCAGTTTATTACTGGGCAAGGCTAGCGGGAGGAGTTATGAGCAGTTCTTC CASSLLLGKASGRSYEQFF
TRBJ2-7 - TRBV21-1 - TGTGCCAGCAGCACTAGCGGGAAGCACTACGAGCAGTACTTC CASSTSGKHYEQYF
TRBJ2-1 - TRBV30 - TGTGCCTGGAGGGGCGGAAACTACAATGAGCAGTTCTTC CAWRGGNYNEQFF
TRBJ2-1 - TRBV7-4 - TGTGCCAGCAGCTTCCGGGCTCCACCTTTCCCCCCACCCCCCCTTGAGCAGTTCTTC CASSFRAPPFPPPPLEQFF
TRBJ2-7 - TRBV27 TRBD1 TGTGCCAGCAGAACTCCGGGACAGGCCTACGAGCAGTACTTC CASRTPGQAYEQYF
TRBJ1-5 few TRBV6-4 - TGTGCCAGCAGTGACGGGGAGAGCAATCAGCCCCAGCATTTT CASSDGESNQPQHF
TRBJ1-5 - TRBV19 TRBD1 TGTGCCAGTAGTCCACGAGACAGGGGACTGTATAGCAATCAGCCCCAGCATTTT CASSPRDRGLYSNQPQHF
TRBJ2-3 - TRBV28 - TGTGCCAGCAGTCTTGGGGACACGCAGTATTTT CASSLGDTQYF
TRBJ2-2 many TRBV11-3 - TGTGCCAGCAGCTTCAGGGATCCCGGGGAGCTGTTTTTT CASSFRDPGELFF
TRBJ2-5 many TRBV5-5 - TGTGCCAGCAGCTTGCCGGACTCTCCAGGGACCCAGTACTTC CASSLPDSPGTQYF
TRBJ2-3 - TRBV27 - TGTGCCAGCAGTCCCCTGGCCCGGCGGACAGATACGCAGTATTTT CASSPLARRTDTQYF
TRBJ1-1 - TRBV9 - TGTGCCAGCAGCGTAGCCGGAGGGGACACTGAAGCTTTCTTT CASSVAGGDTEAFF
TRBJ1-1 - TRBV18 - TGTGCCAGCTCTCTACGAGGAGAGAACACTGAAGCTTTCTTT CASSLRGENTEAFF
TRBJ1-1 - TRBV20-1 - TGCAGTGCCAGTTCGGGGCTTTCGGCTTTCTTT CSASSGLSAFF
TRBJ1-1 - TRBV28 - TGTGCCGGGAGGGAGGGCTGGAACACTGAAGCTTTCTTT CAGREGWNTEAFF
TRBJ2-3 - TRBV7-6 TRBD2 TGTGCCAGCAGCTCACGGACTAGCGGAGATACGCAGTATTTT CASSSRTSGDTQYF
TRBJ2-7 - TRBV28 TRBD1 TGTGCCAGCAGCAGGACAGGGGCGCGCCACGAGCAGTACTTC CASSRTGARHEQYF
TRBJ2-7 - TRBV27 - TGTGCCAGCAGTACCCCGGAATTATGGTCCTACGAGCAGTACTTC CASSTPELWSYEQYF
TRBJ1-5 few TRBV12-5 - TGTGCTAGTGGTTTGGGGGTCAATCAGCCCCAGCATTTT CASGLGVNQPQHF
TRBJ2-7 - TRBV28 - TGTGCCACAACGGATATCTACGAGCAGTACTTC CATTDIYEQYF
TRBJ1-5 - TRBV11-3 - TGTGCCAGCGGCAGAGAAGGGAGTGGAGGGAGCAATCAGCCCCAGCATTTT CASGREGSGGSNQPQHF
TRBJ2-7 once TRBV6-6 TRBD1 TGTGCCAGCAGTTCCCCGGGACAGGGGAAATCCTACGAGCAGTACTTC CASSSPGQGKSYEQYF
TRBJ2-7 - TRBV4-1 - TGCGCCAGCAGCCCTAATCCTGGCGAGCAGTACTTC CASSPNPGEQYF
TRBJ1-3 once TRBV28 - TGTGCCAGCAGTTGGACCCTAACAGGGACTGGAAACACCATATATTTT CASSWTLTGTGNTIYF
TRBJ1-1 - TRBV2 TRBD1 TGTGCCAGCAGTGGAGGACAGGCCCCTGAAGCTTTCTTT CASSGGQAPEAFF
TRBJ2-1 - TRBV7-6 - TGTGCCAGCAGCTTAGTTTACGGGCGGAATGAGCAGTTCTTC CASSLVYGRNEQFF
TRBJ2-2 - TRBV25-1 - TGTGCCAGCAGTGAAGGGGGAGATAACACCGGGGAGCTGTTTTTT CASSEGGDNTGELFF
TRBJ2-2 few TRBV6-5 - TGTGCCAGCAGTAAGGCTGGGGATAACACCGGGGAGCTGTTTTTT CASSKAGDNTGELFF
TRBJ2-3 - TRBV15 - TGTGCCACCAGCCCCCGCTTGCGGAGGGGGGATACGCAGTATTTT CATSPRLRRGDTQYF
TRBJ2-2 few TRBV5-1 TRBD1 TGCGCCAGCAGCCCCGGGACAGACACCGGGGAGCTGTTTTTT CASSPGTDTGELFF
TRBJ1-5 few TRBV27 - TGTGCCAGCACGACAGGAGGTCAGCCCCAGCATTTT CASTTGGQPQHF
TRBJ1-2 - TRBV6-6 - TGTGCCAGCACTTTAAAAGGGGACACACCTAACTATGGCTACACCTTC CASTLKGDTPNYGYTF
TRBJ2-7 - TRBV5-4 - TGTGCCAGCAGCTTGGTGTCCGAGCAGTACTTC CASSLVSEQYF
TRBJ2-5 many TRBV11-3 TRBD2 TGTGCCAGCAGCGCCGGGACTAGCGGACAAGAGACCCAGTACTTC CASSAGTSGQETQYF
TRBJ2-7 - TRBV15 - TGTGCCACCAGCAGAGGGGAGAAGGGGGTCGAGCAGTACTTC CATSRGEKGVEQYF
TRBJ1-1 - TRBV11-2 TRBD1 TGTGCCAGCAGCTTAGATTTGGTAAGGGGACAGACGAACACTGAAGCTTTCTTT CASSLDLVRGQTNTEAFF
TRBJ2-1 few TRBV6-4 - TGTGCCAGCAGTGACTCCGCTAGTAATGAGCAGTTCTTC CASSDSASNEQFF
TRBJ1-2 few TRBV6-1 TRBD1 TGTGCCAGCAGTGAAGAAGGGACAGGGGGCTATGGCTACACCTTC CASSEEGTGGYGYTF
TRBJ1-2 - TRBV18 TRBD1 TGTGCCAGCTCACCCCGGGACAGCGCTGATTATGGCTACACCTTC CASSPRDSADYGYTF
TRBJ2-4 - TRBV27 TRBD1 TGTGCCAGCAGCCACGGGGTGGGGACAGGGGCAAACATTCAGTACTTC CASSHGVGTGANIQYF
TRBJ1-4 - TRBV2 - TGTGCCAGCAGTGAAGAGGGGGGCACAGGGATATCGGTCGAAAAACTGTTTTTT CASSEEGGTGISVEKLFF